The 5 T cell receptor beta chains given below trace back to one sample, sequenced in a study of shared clonotypes between healthy human individuals. This table comes from immunoSEQ multiplex PCR, and its TCRdb copy is limited to in-frame clones, with some not included. The repertoire holds about 1 million clones, with more than 65% as singletons. Sequencing used memory CD4+ T cells sorted from blood. Subset denoted: CD45RA-negative fraction. These receptors all stem from a man aged 18 to 30 in good health.

The chain recombines TRBV21-1 with TRBJ2-7. TRBV21-1 is a listed pseudogene. This CDR3 is 16 amino acids long. The CDR3 loop is CASSTAAASYCYEQYF. For the CDR3, the DNA is TGTGCCAGCAGCACGGCAGCAGCTTCTTATTGTTACGAGCAGTACTTC.

The chain employs TRBV11-2 and TRBJ2-7; D is uncertain. The V end was cut by 5 bases, the J end by 6 bases, with 17 bases between. Per germline, CDR1 SGHAT and CDR2 FQNNGV. CDR3 size: 14 residues. The CDR3 bases are TGTGCCAGCAGCCTTCAACGACTTGGTGGCGAGCAGTACTTC. Amino acids: CASSLQRLGGEQYF.

The rearrangement joins TRBV4-1 to TRBJ2-1; 7 nucleotides match TRBD2. Germline loops: CDR1 MGHRA, CDR2 YSYEKL. The CDR3 runs to 16 residues. The J segment lost 7 bases and the V segment lost 0 bases, leaving 9 bases of the junction unmatched. CDR3 amino acids: CASSQDRASGVNEQFF. DNA for the CDR3: TGCGCCAGCAGCCAAGATAGAGCCAGCGGGGTTAATGAGCAGTTCTTC.

This clone was observed a few times. The chain is built from TRBV4-3 and TRBJ1-2, with D hard to call. V lost 2 bases and J lost 4, with 8 bases in between. The CDR3 is 13 amino acids. CDR1 and CDR2 (germline): LGHNA, YSLEER. The CDR3 sequence: CASSQQPGYGYTF. CDR3 DNA sequence: TGCGCCAGCAGCCAACAACCGGGCTATGGCTACACCTTC.

The rearrangement uses TRBV30 and TRBJ1-1, with TRBD1 matching 7 bases. The CDR3 runs 14 residues. V lost 7 bases, J lost 6 bases, and 14 bases stayed unmatched. Per the germline V gene, CDR1 is GTSNPN and CDR2 is SVGIG (reference sequence). CDR3 coding DNA: TGTGCCTTAGCCCGACAGGGAAAAGGGTCTGAAGCTTTCTTT. This gives the protein CALARQGKGSEAFF.